This T cell receptor beta chain was identified during a study of T cell repertoires in cytomegalovirus infection. This CDR3 has 13 residues. The germline V gene encodes CDR1 MDHEN and CDR2 SYDVKM. V lost 6 bases and J 4 bases, leaving 12 bases between the germline ends. TCRdb processed the reads anew with MiXCR; each CDR3 protein has one entry. Among 680,000 or so distinct CDR3 sequences listed, 35% were seen once. The sample holds many counts of this clonotype. This chain uses TRBV28 with TRBJ1-2; D may be TRBD1 (5 bases). This TCR derives from a human donor in good health (CMV status not recorded). Some clones in this sample may be carry-over from other donors' samples. The specimen was PBMCs. Here the CDR3 reads CASRSGFAYGYTF. For the CDR3, the DNA is TGTGCCAGCAGATCAGGGTTTGCCTATGGCTACACCTTC.